The entry that follows covers one TCR beta chain sequence. It lacks a known antigen. The input lacks base qualities; no much larger clone sits a single base away. This sample stems from a study of blood T cell repertoires in COVID-19 (dated by TCRdb to the early 2020s). With regard to the full study: Samples from collaborators originated in the United States, Italy and Spain and spanned both the acute and convalescent phases of COVID-19. The prospective study material was composed of cDNA or gDNA derived from T cells, B-cell-depleted T cells, or PBMCs. The dataset comprised deeply sampled blood TCRbeta repertoires from subjects exposed to, actively infected with, or recovered from COVID-19. The repertoires were released in a freely available public database intended as a resource for research on the immune response to SARS-CoV-2. The samples were drawn from the first 160 participants of the ongoing ImmuneRACE study and from 950 to 1,500 subjects provided by 6 global collaborators. The sample metadata nearly always contained a de-identified subject ID, COVID-19 status, age in years and sex. HLA class I and class II types, where available, came from metadata supplied by the sample provider rather than from assay-based typing. What the work shows at the level of the full study, not this receptor alone: The amount of clinical and demographic metadata varied by source and participant and was provided uncurated.

TCRbeta CDR3 regions were amplified from genomic DNA using the immunoSEQ Assay, a bias-controlled multiplex PCR. The study's own analysis went as follows. Within the assay, amplification of reference gene primers was used to estimate how many nucleated cells each sample contained. To quantify the absolute abundance of each unique TCRbeta CDR3 rearrangement, sequence reads were collapsed and filtered. For each sample, productive Simpson clonality was calculated as the square root of Simpson's diversity index over productive rearrangements. What TCRdb holds here is the immuneACCESS table cut down to in-frame rearrangements. Part of the clones is not present; checked against another copy, under half of the missing clones reflect an unresolved V gene, and the others are unexplained. V, J and clone size were drawn from that table, and D and trimming were deduced from the DNA. The sample table lists 200,000 to 300,000 clones, around 90% of them with a count of one. About 0.8% of the sample is taken by the ten largest.

Whole blood was collected in K2EDTA tubes by collaborating institutions according to the institutions' own protocols. For TCRbeta analysis, collaborators shipped samples as frozen whole blood, isolated PBMCs, or DNA extracted from either of those sample types. This sequence was found in a woman in her thirties with acute or convalescent COVID-19. The sequenced material came from peripheral blood.

The CDR3 loop reads CASSDRGLTGELFF. At the DNA level, the sequence is TGTGCCAGCAGCGATAGGGGCCTCACCGGGGAGCTGTTTTTT. The rearrangement joined TRBV9 to TRBJ2-2; the D gene is perhaps TRBD1, from 5 matching bases. The CDR3 has 14 amino acids, counting the end cysteine and phenylalanine. The retained sequence is limited to the CDR3, 42 bases, with the frame set at the first base. CDR1 and CDR2, per the germline V gene, are SGDLS and YYNGEE. The junction shows trimming of 3 bases on V and 4 bases on J, plus 10 bases between the germline ends.